Listed below are T cell receptor beta chains from one sample, sequenced in a study of OX40 agonist ivuxolimab in advanced cancers. Some clones are missing from TCRdb's copy, which holds only in-frame ones; the method was immunoSEQ multiplex PCR. The top ten hold about 9.6% of the sample, which has 30,000 to 35,000 clones, roughly nine tenths seen once. Sequenced material: CD4+ or CD8+ T cells sorted from blood, taken in a trial of the OX40 agonist ivuxolimab. The source is an adult with an advanced solid tumor such as melanoma, head and neck, liver or kidney cancer. CDR3s leave out the opening cysteine and the closing phenylalanine or tryptophan. The order of the fields is clone size, CDR3 length, V gene, CDR3 protein. A clone size is listed for some rows: how often the clone was seen (once, few, many), or a class if it is expanded.

- 12 TRBV11-1 ASSGTATNEKLF
- 12 TRBV28 ASSIAGARDTQY
- 12 TRBV7-2 ASSAGQGGTEAF
- 15 TRBV7-3 ASSRTASGISYNEQF
- 10 TRBV9 ASSVGDTKAF
- 12 TRBV6-5 ASSYIQGNSPLH
medium-sized 11 TRBV30 AWSKAGRTEAF
- 13 TRBV5-1 ASSLREGHYNEQF
- 12 TRBV19 ASIGGSNNQPQH
- 14 TRBV2 ASSVGQGAPEGGYT
- 11 TRBV29-1 SVTPGTAYEQY
- 18 TRBV27 ASSFTVPGLAGRLTDTQY
- 13 TRBV5-1 ASSSTGTAKEKLF
- 13 TRBV5-4 ASSSSGPGANVLT
- 12 TRBV7-2 ASSYPVKNTEAF
- 11 TRBV4-1 ASSLGPVETQY
few 14 TRBV2 ASSTGLAGPSYEQY
- 13 TRBV6-6 ASTQRQGMNTEAF
- 8 TRBV28 ASGVYGYT
- 10 TRBV18 ASSSPYNEQF
once 12 TRBV27 ASSLIGGKQPQH
few 15 TRBV28 ASSSNHDRAGTDTQY
- 11 TRBV10-3 AISPGTDNEQF
- 11 TRBV2 ASSEAVNTEAF
- 14 TRBV28 ASSLGRQGSGNTIY
- 10 TRBV28 ASTQGVRPQH
- 12 TRBV7-2 ASSPGTGGYEQY
few 10 TRBV13 ASSRTVYEQY
- 14 TRBV9 ASSVDQRYSGNTIY
- 11 TRBV11-2 ASSLETGDEQY
- 12 TRBV27 ASSLKSVQETQY
- 12 TRBV28 ASRSSTGKETQY
- 11 TRBV5-6 ASSLVDRDEQY
- 12 TRBV7-9 ASSRVPMNTEAF
- 12 TRBV5-6 ASSLDRRMKVAF
- 11 TRBV5-1 ASSLEGTQPQH
- 14 TRBV5-6 ASRGSRAQGNEKLF
- 12 TRBV4-1 ASSQAGQQETQY
- 13 TRBV7-3 ASSLDRGSYNEQF
- 13 TRBV7-2 ASSYRSLSTDTQY
- 11 TRBV27 ASRLSSYNEQF
- 13 TRBV18 ASSTGLLRTDTQY
- 10 TRBV6-5 ASSYPGQPQH
once 13 TRBV19 ASSFSPGGPYGYT
- 10 TRBV5-5 ASSLEVGEQY
- 13 TRBV11-2 ASSSQGTNTGELF
- 10 TRBV27 ASSFPEGEAF
- 14 TRBV19 ASTPLPGQGANEQY
- 9 TRBV28 ASSRSLEQF